The 5 T cell receptor beta chains in this list originate from one sample, sequenced in a study of blood T cell repertoires in COVID-19. Sequenced by immunoSEQ multiplex PCR; TCRdb stores in-frame clones only, minus some. Here the sample spans 330,000 or so clones, about 87% being singletons. The sample taken for sequencing was peripheral blood. All receptors derive from a young man with COVID-19, enrolled during active disease.

The rearrangement links TRBV30 to TRBJ1-2; tentative D call: TRBD1 (5 bases). V was clipped by 3 bases and J by 3 bases, with 11 bases between them. The CDR3 spans 13 residues. Germline assignment: CDR1 GTSNPN and CDR2 SVGIG (reference sequence). The CDR3 loop reads CAWRSRGDYGYTF. DNA of the CDR3: TGTGCCTGGAGGTCCCGGGGGGACTATGGCTACACCTTC.

This chain uses TRBV19 with TRBJ2-3, with 10 bases matching TRBD2. The CDR3 is 17 amino acids. Germline V gene lookup returns CDR1 LNHDA and CDR2 SQIVND (reference sequence). The V and J ends lost 6 bases and 0 bases, in that order; junction bases with no gene match: 9. CDR3 DNA: TGTGCCAGTAGCGACGGGGGACTAGCGTTGAGCACAGATACGCAGTATTTT. This sequence encodes CASSDGGLALSTDTQYF.

The V and J genes are TRBV7-2 and TRBJ1-2, with 8 bases matching TRBD1. This CDR3 region has 14 residues. Germline CDR1 and CDR2: SGHTA and FQGNSA. J gave up 7 bases and V 5 bases, and 9 bases lay outside the gene matches. In nucleotides, the CDR3 is TGTGCCAGCAGCGTATCCCAGGGGGCTTTTGGCTACACCTTC. It encodes CASSVSQGAFGYTF.

J is TRBJ2-7 and V is TRBV5-5; 11 bases map to TRBD2. With V trimmed by 2 bases and J by 2 bases, 3 bases remained unmatched. The CDR3 covers 15 residues. Germline values: CDR1 SGHKS, CDR2 YYEKEE (reference sequence). CDR3 sequence reads: CASSFLAGGTYEQYF. The CDR3 DNA reads TGTGCCAGCAGCTTCTTAGCGGGAGGGACCTACGAGCAGTACTTC.

V usage is TRBV18 and J usage is TRBJ2-3; a weak D match, TRBD1 (6 bases). Looked up from germline, CDR1 is KGHSH and CDR2 is LQKENI. The CDR3 covers 14 residues. Trimming left V 0 bases short and J 4 bases short, with 8 bases between. The CDR3 is CASSPPQGADTQYF. The DNA for the CDR3 is TGTGCCAGCTCACCACCACAGGGAGCAGATACGCAGTATTTT.